These T cell receptor beta chains were read from a single sample in a study of human T cells and chemical hapten exposure. TCRdb reprocessed the RACE reads via MiXCR and lists one record per CDR3 protein. The table includes more than 300,000 distinct CDR3 sequences, approximately 5.1% detected once. Sequencing used whole blood, obtained in connection with sensitization to the hapten diphenylcyclopropenone (DPC). The receptors here all came from a woman in her fifties or sixties with alopecia areata. Some clones in this sample may be carry-over from other donors' samples. Both conserved end residues are part of each CDR3. The order of the fields is V gene, CDR3 length, J gene, D gene, clone size, CDR3 protein, CDR3 DNA. A D gene is named only where the DNA matches it firmly. Clone size is stated in some rows and not others, as once, few, many or a class when expanded.

>TRBV6-2/TRBV6-3|11|TRBJ2-1|-|many
CASSYGLIPFF
TGTGCCAGCAGTTACGGCCTGATACCGTTCTTC
>TRBV6-1|13|TRBJ1-1|-|-
CASSGDSSTEAFF
TGTGCCAGCAGTGGCGATTCTTCCACTGAAGCTTTCTTT
>TRBV29-1|11|TRBJ1-1|-|many
CSAAPGAEAFF
TGCAGCGCTGCCCCGGGCGCGGAAGCTTTCTTT
>TRBV6-1|15|TRBJ1-1|-|-
CASRVEVREDTEAFF
TGTGCCAGCAGGGTAGAAGTTCGGGAGGACACTGAAGCTTTCTTT
>TRBV12-3/TRBV12-4|13|TRBJ2-7|TRBD1|many
CASSLGQLGEQYF
TGTGCCAGCAGTTTGGGACAGCTGGGGGAGCAGTACTTC
>TRBV2|14|TRBJ1-1|-|many
CASRGVRRYTEAFF
TGTGCCAGCAGGGGGGTAAGGCGTTATACTGAAGCTTTCTTT
>TRBV12-3/TRBV12-4|12|TRBJ2-5|-|many
CASSLFTETQYF
TGTGCCAGCAGTTTATTTACCGAGACCCAGTACTTC
>TRBV2|8|TRBJ2-5|-|few
CASRDQYF
TGTGCCAGCCGGGACCAGTACTTC
>TRBV27|12|TRBJ2-2|-|many
CASSPRTAELFF
TGTGCCAGCAGTCCGAGGACAGCTGAGCTGTTTTTT
>TRBV7-9|13|TRBJ2-5|-|many
CASSRQGGETQYF
TGTGCCAGCAGCCGACAGGGAGGGGAGACCCAGTACTTC